A selection of T cell receptor beta chains follows, all from one sample in a study of blood T cell repertoires in COVID-19. Sequencing used immunoSEQ multiplex PCR; TCRdb keeps in-frame clones, though not all of them. The sample includes over 100,000 clones, over 80% seen only once; the top ten take approximately 1.1%. The sequenced sample consisted of peripheral blood. The receptors originated from a human donor in a cohort sampled during active COVID-19. The CDR3 runs from the conserved cysteine through the conserved F or W. Fields, in order: D gene, clone size, V gene, J gene, CDR3 DNA, CDR3 protein. A D gene is named only where the DNA matches it firmly. The size entry is marked missing in some rows and otherwise reads once, few, many or a size class.

>NA|NA|TRBV7-7|TRBJ2-3
TGTGCCAGCAGCTTAGGAACCGGGGGTGGCACAGATACGCAGTATTTT
CASSLGTGGGTDTQYF
>NA|NA|TRBV19|TRBJ2-7
TGTGCCAGTAGTGCCCCGGGACTCGAGCAGTACTTC
CASSAPGLEQYF
>TRBD2|NA|TRBV5-4|TRBJ2-2
TGTGCCAGCAGCCGCGGTCCGGGGGGTAACACCGGGGAGCTGTTTTTT
CASSRGPGGNTGELFF
>NA|NA|TRBV11-2|TRBJ1-6
TGTGCCAGCAGCTTAGGCCGAGCGGACCAGGGGTCGCCCCTCCACTTT
CASSLGRADQGSPLHF
>NA|once|TRBV7-2|TRBJ2-2
TGTGCCAGCAGCCAAGCCCTAGGAGGGGCCGGGGAGCTGTTTTTT
CASSQALGGAGELFF
>NA|NA|TRBV5-4|TRBJ1-1
TGTGCCAGCAGCTCGCCAAGGGGGATCGGCACTGAAGCTTTCTTT
CASSSPRGIGTEAFF
>NA|NA|TRBV18|TRBJ2-7
TGTGCCAGCTCGCCGATAGCGGAGTCCTACGAGCAGTACTTC
CASSPIAESYEQYF
>TRBD1|NA|TRBV2|TRBJ1-2
TGTGCCAGCAGCTTCGACCGGGACAGGGGGCAACAGGGGGCTGGCTACACCTTC
CASSFDRDRGQQGAGYTF
>NA|NA|TRBV18|TRBJ2-3
TGTGCCAGCTCATTACAGGGCGGAGATACGCAGTATTTT
CASSLQGGDTQYF
>TRBD1|few|TRBV5-4|TRBJ1-3
TGTGCCAGCAGCGAAGGACAGGGGGCTGCTGGAAACACCATATATTTT
CASSEGQGAAGNTIYF
>NA|NA|TRBV9|TRBJ1-6
TGTGCCAGCAGCGTAACAGGGAAGAATTCACCCCTCCACTTT
CASSVTGKNSPLHF
>NA|NA|TRBV7-3|TRBJ2-1
TGTGCCAGCAGCTTAAAGCAGGGAACCTACAATGAGCAGTTCTTC
CASSLKQGTYNEQFF
>NA|NA|TRBV3-1/TRBV3-2|TRBJ1-1
TGTGCCAGCAGCCAAGGGGGAGGGATGAACACTGAAGCTTTCTTT
CASSQGGGMNTEAFF
>NA|once|TRBV4-1|TRBJ1-4
TGCGCCAGCAGCCTGATCCCGGGACTTCAGCAAAAACTGTTTTTT
CASSLIPGLQQKLFF
>NA|few|TRBV18|TRBJ1-2
TGTGCCAGCTCACCGGCGGATAACTATGGCTACACCTTC
CASSPADNYGYTF
>TRBD1|NA|TRBV6-1|TRBJ1-2
TGTGCCAGCAGTGAGGCAGGGGGCTTTGATGGCTACACCTTC
CASSEAGGFDGYTF
>NA|NA|TRBV18|TRBJ2-6
TGTGCCAGCTCACCGCTCGGAGGAAGCTCTGGGGCCAACGTCCTGACTTTC
CASSPLGGSSGANVLTF
>TRBD1|NA|TRBV19|TRBJ1-2
TGTGCCAGTAGTTCCCAGGGGGCTTCGGGCTATGGCTACACCTTC
CASSSQGASGYGYTF
>TRBD1|NA|TRBV5-1|TRBJ2-3
TGCGCCAGCAGCATCCGGACAGGATCGGCAGATACGCAGTATTTT
CASSIRTGSADTQYF
>TRBD2|NA|TRBV7-3|TRBJ2-2
TGTGCCAGCAGCCTAGCGGGAGCGGTCGGGGAGCTGTTTTTT
CASSLAGAVGELFF
>NA|NA|TRBV9|TRBJ2-7
TGTGCCAGCAGCGTAGGGCCTTCGAACGAGCAGTACTTC
CASSVGPSNEQYF
>TRBD1|NA|TRBV3-1/TRBV3-2|TRBJ1-1
TGTGCCAGTACAGGGGGGGTGACTGAAGCTTTCTTT
CASTGGVTEAFF
>NA|NA|TRBV2|TRBJ2-2
TGTGCCAGCAGCTTTACAGGGTTCACCGGGGAGCTGTTTTTT
CASSFTGFTGELFF
>TRBD1|once|TRBV19|TRBJ1-5
TGTGCCAGTAGTTCAACGCCTCCGGACAGGGGTGGGAGCAATCAGCCCCAGCATTTT
CASSSTPPDRGGSNQPQHF